Below, 6 T cell receptor beta chains from the same sample are listed, as sequenced in a study of neurological immune-mediated disorders. A single record per CDR3 protein comes from TCRdb applying MiXCR to the 5' RACE reads. The sample consists of over 45,000 distinct CDR3 sequences, 20% to 30% of them appearing once. Sequenced: PBMCs. The origin of the receptors is a woman aged 70-85 years in good health.

The chain employs TRBV20-1 and TRBJ2-1, with TRBD1 as a possible D gene (6 bases). The CDR3 loop spans 13 amino acids. Germline values: CDR1 DFQATT, CDR2 SNEGSKA (reference sequence). Here the CDR3 reads CGGLEGTNNEQFF. The CDR3, as DNA: TGCGGAGGTCTCGAAGGGACAAACAATGAGCAGTTCTTC.

This clonotype turned up a few times. This chain connects TRBV7-9 to TRBJ1-2; 10 nucleotides match TRBD1. CDR3 length equals 15 residues. V shed 3 bases, J shed 3 bases, and the junction held 4 bases outside the gene matches. Germline V gene sequence: CDR1 SEHNR, CDR2 FQNEAQ (reference sequence). In DNA form, the CDR3 reads TGTGCCAGCAGCTTGGACAGGGGGGGATACTATGGCTACACCTTC. The encoded protein is CASSLDRGGYYGYTF. The full variable domain, with the rest looked up from reference TRBV7-9 and TRBJ1-2, is DTGVSQNPRHKITKRGQNVTFRCDPISEHNRLYWYRQTLGQGPEFLTYFQNEAQLEKSRLLSDRFSAERPKGSFSTLEIQRTEQGDSAMYLCASSLDRGGYYGYTFGSGTRLTVV.

This clonotype was found many times. V usage is TRBV20-1 and J usage is TRBJ2-5, with D possibly matching TRBD2 (5 bases). The CDR3 runs to 13 residues. CDR1 and CDR2 from the germline V gene are DFQATT and SNEGSKA (reference sequence). With 0 bases removed from V and 9 bases from J, the gap between germline ends came to 14 bases. The DNA for the CDR3 is TGCAGTGCTAGAGAAGGCACGGGAAAGGCCCAGTACTTC. Its translation: CSAREGTGKAQYF.

This clonotype was detected ten times or more. The genes are TRBV29-1 and TRBJ2-1; D is possibly TRBD1 (5 bases). The V gene lost 6 bases and the J gene lost 9 bases, with 9 bases spanning the gap. Per the germline V gene, CDR1 is SQVTM and CDR2 is ANQGSEA. CDR3 length: 10 residues. The CDR3, as DNA: TGCAGCGTAGCTAGGGGTGAGCAGTTCTTC. It specifies CSVARGEQFF.

This clonotype was counted at least ten times. The chain recombines TRBV7-8 with TRBJ2-3, with D perhaps matching TRBD2 (5 bases). V was shortened by 7 bases and J by 0 bases, with 11 bases between the two germline ends. CDR1 is SGHVS, CDR2 FQNEAQ, per germline. The CDR3 runs to 14 residues. CDR3: CASTLGASTDTQYF. CDR3 nucleotides: TGTGCCAGCACCTTGGGAGCGAGCACAGATACGCAGTATTTT.

Many counts were recorded for this clonotype. The chain combines TRBV12-3 or TRBV12-4 with TRBJ1-5; D is possibly TRBD1 (5 bases). There are 12 residues in the CDR3. V lost 6 bases and J 5 bases, leaving 8 bases between the germline ends. Here the CDR3 DNA reads TGTGCCAGCAGAGCAGGGTATCAGCCCCAGCATTTT. Translating gives CASRAGYQPQHF.